A selection of T cell receptor beta chains follows, all from one sample in a study of vaccination effects on CD4 cells after COVID-19. The assay was immunoSEQ multiplex PCR, and TCRdb's table has in-frame clones only and misses some. Among roughly 63,000 clones listed, 80% were seen once. These TCRs are of unknown antigen specificity. Sequencing was performed on CD4+ T cells from PBMCs cultured with SARS-CoV-2 spike peptides, taken before COVID-19 vaccination. These receptors came from a human donor who received a COVID-19 vaccine. Both conserved end residues are part of each CDR3. The D gene is left open where the match is weak.

TRBV28,.,TRBJ1-5,12,TGTGCCAGCAGTTTATTCGGTCAGCCCCAGCATTTT,CASSLFGQPQHF
TRBV27,TRBD2,TRBJ2-5,16,TGTGCCAGCAGTTTGGTGGCGGCGGGGGTTCGGGAGACCCAGTACTTC,CASSLVAAGVRETQYF
TRBV19,TRBD1,TRBJ1-1,17,TGTGCCAGTAGCAAAACCCGGGACAGAAAATTGAACACTGAAGCTTTCTTT,CASSKTRDRKLNTEAFF
TRBV5-1,.,TRBJ2-3,14,TGCGCCAGCAGCTTGGGGGGGGGCACAGATACGCAGTATTTT,CASSLGGGTDTQYF
TRBV12-3/TRBV12-4,TRBD1,TRBJ1-2,13,TGTGCCAGCAGTTTCGAAAGGGGGCTTGGCTACACCTTC,CASSFERGLGYTF
TRBV7-3,.,TRBJ2-3,15,TGTGCCAGCAGCTTAATTGGGGCGAGCACAGATACGCAGTATTTT,CASSLIGASTDTQYF
TRBV7-9,TRBD1,TRBJ1-2,15,TGTGCCAGCAGCGCCCCTCCCGACAGGGCTTATGGCTACACCTTC,CASSAPPDRAYGYTF
TRBV3-1/TRBV3-2,.,TRBJ2-5,18,TGTGCCAGCAGCCAAGATAGCGAGGGACGGGGCGGCCAAGAGACCCAGTACTTC,CASSQDSEGRGGQETQYF
TRBV6-1,TRBD1,TRBJ1-2,15,TGTGCCAGCAGTGACCCGGGACAGGGTAACTATGGCTACACCTTC,CASSDPGQGNYGYTF
TRBV6-1,.,TRBJ1-3,13,TGTGCCAGCAAAGAGAGCTCTGGAAACACCATATATTTT,CASKESSGNTIYF
TRBV5-1,.,TRBJ1-1,14,TGCGCCAGCAGCTTGAATGGCAGGGGCACTGAAGCTTTCTTT,CASSLNGRGTEAFF
TRBV10-1,TRBD1,TRBJ1-1,15,TGCGCCAGCAGTGAGACGAGGGGGCCTGGTACTGAAGCTTTCTTT,CASSETRGPGTEAFF
TRBV30,.,TRBJ1-4,15,TGTGCCTGGACTGCGCGTTCCGCAACTAATGAAAAACTGTTTTTT,CAWTARSATNEKLFF
TRBV2,.,TRBJ1-5,13,TGTGCCAGCAGTGGGACAGCCCTAGGGCCCCAGCATTTT,CASSGTALGPQHF